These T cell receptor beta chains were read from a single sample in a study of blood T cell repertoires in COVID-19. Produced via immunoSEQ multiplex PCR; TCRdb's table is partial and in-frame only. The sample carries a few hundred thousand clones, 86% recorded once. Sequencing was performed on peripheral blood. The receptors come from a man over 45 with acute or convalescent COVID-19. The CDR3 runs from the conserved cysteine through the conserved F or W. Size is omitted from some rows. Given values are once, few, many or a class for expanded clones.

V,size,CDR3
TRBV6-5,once,CASSYLRTGDYEQYF
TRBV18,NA,CASSPVRGAGQPQHF
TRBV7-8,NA,CASSLGVRGAVGAFF
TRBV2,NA,CASTVGGVKPLHF
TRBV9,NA,CASSPGQGNTGELFF
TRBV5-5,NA,CASSLGWGREGEKLFF
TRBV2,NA,CASSEGSLRGFTTNEKLFF
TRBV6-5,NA,CASSYLQGSLHF
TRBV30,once,CAWSVLRDRGPVTYGYTF
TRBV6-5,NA,CASSLHPIGNQPQHF